Listed below are T cell receptor beta chains from one sample, sequenced in a study of blood T cells in healthy people across ages. TCRdb recomputed calls from the 5' RACE reads with MiXCR, one row per CDR3 protein. The table includes roughly 1,000,000 distinct CDR3 sequences, less than 25% detected once. This sample also appeared in a second study, on T cells of mothers and their children.

The sample comprised blood. These receptors were obtained from a girl aged 2 to 10 in good health. Both conserved end residues are part of each CDR3. The order of the fields is V gene, J gene, D gene, clone size, CDR3 DNA, CDR3 protein. D genes are given only for firm matches. The size field is filled for only some rows; it gives once, few, many or a size class.

V gene: TRBV13; J gene: TRBJ2-5; D gene: TRBD1; clone size: NA; CDR3 DNA: TGTGCCAGCAGATCGGACAGGGCGACGGAGACCCAGTACTTC; CDR3 protein: CASRSDRATETQYF
V gene: TRBV6-6; J gene: TRBJ2-7; D gene: TRBD1; clone size: NA; CDR3 DNA: TGTGCCAGCAGCCCGACCCGGACAGGGCCCTACAATGAGCAGTCCTTC; CDR3 protein: CASSPTRTGPYNEQSF
V gene: TRBV15; J gene: TRBJ2-5; D gene: TRBD2; clone size: few; CDR3 DNA: TGTGCCACCAGCAGAGAGCTAGCGGGAGGCCCGGAGACCCAGTACTTC; CDR3 protein: CATSRELAGGPETQYF
V gene: TRBV12-3/TRBV12-4; J gene: TRBJ2-3; D gene: NA; clone size: NA; CDR3 DNA: TGTGCCAGTGAGGACACCTTCACAGATACGCAGTATTTT; CDR3 protein: CASEDTFTDTQYF
V gene: TRBV5-1; J gene: TRBJ1-2; D gene: TRBD1; clone size: NA; CDR3 DNA: TGCGCCAGCAGCAGGGGACAGGGAGGGGATGGCTACACCTTC; CDR3 protein: CASSRGQGGDGYTF
V gene: TRBV29-1; J gene: TRBJ2-5; D gene: TRBD2; clone size: few; CDR3 DNA: TGCAGCGTTCAAGCCAGCGGGGCAGAGACCCAGTACTTC; CDR3 protein: CSVQASGAETQYF
V gene: TRBV6-1; J gene: TRBJ2-7; D gene: TRBD2; clone size: NA; CDR3 DNA: TGTGCCAGCTTTGATCGACTAGCGGAAAAGTGGGGCTACGAGCAGTACTTC; CDR3 protein: CASFDRLAEKWGYEQYF
V gene: TRBV7-9; J gene: TRBJ2-1; D gene: NA; clone size: once; CDR3 DNA: TGTGCCAGCACCCTAAGGACAGCAGTAGATGAGCAGTTCTTC; CDR3 protein: CASTLRTAVDEQFF
V gene: TRBV12-3/TRBV12-4; J gene: TRBJ2-1; D gene: TRBD2; clone size: NA; CDR3 DNA: TGTGCCAGCAGCTGGACTAGGAATGAGCAGTTCTTC; CDR3 protein: CASSWTRNEQFF
V gene: TRBV28; J gene: TRBJ1-4; D gene: NA; clone size: NA; CDR3 DNA: TGTGCCAGCAGTTCCGGCAGGGAGGGCCAGAATGAAAAACTGTTTTTT; CDR3 protein: CASSSGREGQNEKLFF
V gene: TRBV5-6; J gene: TRBJ2-7; D gene: NA; clone size: NA; CDR3 DNA: TGTGCCAGCAGCTTGATGGGAGAGGCACCCTACGAGCAGTACTTC; CDR3 protein: CASSLMGEAPYEQYF
V gene: TRBV28; J gene: TRBJ2-5; D gene: TRBD2; clone size: NA; CDR3 DNA: TGTGCCAGCAGTTCTAGCGGGAGCGGATGGGAGACCCAGTACTTC; CDR3 protein: CASSSSGSGWETQYF
V gene: TRBV20-1; J gene: TRBJ2-5; D gene: NA; clone size: few; CDR3 DNA: TGCAGTGCTAGAGTGTCCAGCCAAGAGACCCAGTACTTC; CDR3 protein: CSARVSSQETQYF
V gene: TRBV29-1; J gene: TRBJ1-1; D gene: NA; clone size: NA; CDR3 DNA: TGCAGCGTTGGGCACTCCACTGAAGCTTTCTTT; CDR3 protein: CSVGHSTEAFF
V gene: TRBV29-1; J gene: TRBJ2-2; D gene: NA; clone size: NA; CDR3 DNA: TGCAGCGTTGATAACGGGCCCCACGCGAACACCGGGGAGCTGTTTTTT; CDR3 protein: CSVDNGPHANTGELFF
V gene: TRBV29-1; J gene: TRBJ2-1; D gene: NA; clone size: NA; CDR3 DNA: TGCAGCGTTGATTCCTACAGTAGGAACAATGAGCAGTTCTTC; CDR3 protein: CSVDSYSRNNEQFF
V gene: TRBV9; J gene: TRBJ2-7; D gene: NA; clone size: few; CDR3 DNA: TGTGCCAGCAGCCCCCACGAGGTAGGGGGCTCCTACGAGCAGTACTTC; CDR3 protein: CASSPHEVGGSYEQYF
V gene: TRBV7-9; J gene: TRBJ2-7; D gene: NA; clone size: few; CDR3 DNA: TGTGCCAGCAGCTTAGAGCGGGTGTGGAACTTC; CDR3 protein: CASSLERVWNF
V gene: TRBV5-1; J gene: TRBJ2-1; D gene: TRBD1; clone size: NA; CDR3 DNA: TGCGCCAGCAGCCCCCGGGACAGGGACGGCGCGGAGCAGTTCTTT; CDR3 protein: CASSPRDRDGAEQFF
V gene: TRBV18; J gene: TRBJ2-3; D gene: NA; clone size: NA; CDR3 DNA: TGTGCCAGTTCTCGGGACCAACAGGCAGATACGCAGTATTTT; CDR3 protein: CASSRDQQADTQYF
V gene: TRBV20-1; J gene: TRBJ2-2; D gene: NA; clone size: few; CDR3 DNA: TGCAGTGCTAGAAGATCCGGCAGGAAGAACACCGGGGAGCTGTTTTTT; CDR3 protein: CSARRSGRKNTGELFF
V gene: TRBV12-3/TRBV12-4; J gene: TRBJ2-7; D gene: TRBD1; clone size: few; CDR3 DNA: TGTGCCAGCAGTCCAAGGGACAGAAGATACGAGCAGTACTTC; CDR3 protein: CASSPRDRRYEQYF
V gene: TRBV4-1; J gene: TRBJ1-4; D gene: NA; clone size: NA; CDR3 DNA: TGTGCCAGCAGCCAAGCGACTGCAACTAATGAAAAACTGTTTTTT; CDR3 protein: CASSQATATNEKLFF
V gene: TRBV24-1; J gene: TRBJ2-3; D gene: NA; clone size: few; CDR3 DNA: TGTGCCACCAGTGATGGGGCGGGCGCCGATACGCAGTATTTT; CDR3 protein: CATSDGAGADTQYF
V gene: TRBV29-1; J gene: TRBJ2-5; D gene: TRBD2; clone size: few; CDR3 DNA: TGCAGCGTTAGGGAGGGGCACCCCCAGTACTTC; CDR3 protein: CSVREGHPQYF
V gene: TRBV12-3/TRBV12-4; J gene: TRBJ1-4; D gene: TRBD1; clone size: few; CDR3 DNA: TGTGCCAGCAGTCCGGGACAGCCGATAAAACTGTTTTTT; CDR3 protein: CASSPGQPIKLFF
V gene: TRBV29-1; J gene: TRBJ2-6; D gene: NA; clone size: NA; CDR3 DNA: TGCAGCGTTGAGTTGGAGACAGTCGACTCTGGGGCCAACGTCCTGACTTTC; CDR3 protein: CSVELETVDSGANVLTF
V gene: TRBV29-1; J gene: TRBJ1-1; D gene: NA; clone size: NA; CDR3 DNA: TGCAGCGTTGCCTTTACGAACACTGAAGCTTTCTTT; CDR3 protein: CSVAFTNTEAFF
V gene: TRBV6-5; J gene: TRBJ2-2; D gene: TRBD2; clone size: few; CDR3 DNA: TGTGCCAGCAGGGCGGGACTAGCGGCCACGGAGCTGTTTTTT; CDR3 protein: CASRAGLAATELFF
V gene: TRBV7-2; J gene: TRBJ2-1; D gene: NA; clone size: NA; CDR3 DNA: TGTGCCAGCAGCTTACTAGAGGGTGAGCAGTTCTTC; CDR3 protein: CASSLLEGEQFF
V gene: TRBV7-3; J gene: TRBJ1-1; D gene: TRBD1; clone size: NA; CDR3 DNA: TGTGCCAGCAGCTTAACGACGACAGGGCGAGCTTTCTTT; CDR3 protein: CASSLTTTGRAFF
V gene: TRBV7-9; J gene: TRBJ2-4; D gene: NA; clone size: NA; CDR3 DNA: TGTGCCAGCAGCTTAAGTTACGGGCCAAACATTCAGTACTTC; CDR3 protein: CASSLSYGPNIQYF
V gene: TRBV9; J gene: TRBJ1-1; D gene: NA; clone size: NA; CDR3 DNA: TGTGCCAGCAGCCCTCGGAGGGGAGTGAACACTGAAGCTTTCTTT; CDR3 protein: CASSPRRGVNTEAFF
V gene: TRBV5-4; J gene: TRBJ1-2; D gene: TRBD1; clone size: few; CDR3 DNA: TGTGCCAGCAGTGAGACAGGGGTCTATGGCTACACCTTC; CDR3 protein: CASSETGVYGYTF
V gene: TRBV27; J gene: TRBJ1-5; D gene: NA; clone size: NA; CDR3 DNA: TGTGCCAGCGCATTCGGGCGGAACCAGCCCCAGCATTTT; CDR3 protein: CASAFGRNQPQHF
V gene: TRBV29-1; J gene: TRBJ2-7; D gene: NA; clone size: NA; CDR3 DNA: TGCAGCGGACGGGACGGATACTCCTACGAGCAGTACTTC; CDR3 protein: CSGRDGYSYEQYF
V gene: TRBV4-2; J gene: TRBJ2-5; D gene: NA; clone size: NA; CDR3 DNA: TGTGCCAGCACCCCGTCCGACAGATTCCAAGAGACCCAGTACTTC; CDR3 protein: CASTPSDRFQETQYF
V gene: TRBV7-9; J gene: TRBJ2-3; D gene: NA; clone size: NA; CDR3 DNA: TGTGCCAGCAGCTTGGGGAAGGGAGATACGCAGTATTTT; CDR3 protein: CASSLGKGDTQYF
V gene: TRBV6-6; J gene: TRBJ2-5; D gene: TRBD2; clone size: few; CDR3 DNA: TGTGCCAGCAGTTCCCAGCGGGAGTCAAGTGAGACCCAGTACTTC; CDR3 protein: CASSSQRESSETQYF
V gene: TRBV29-1; J gene: TRBJ2-5; D gene: NA; clone size: NA; CDR3 DNA: TGCAGCGCTACAGTCGGGACTCTGGAGACCCAGTACTTC; CDR3 protein: CSATVGTLETQYF
V gene: TRBV20-1; J gene: TRBJ2-7; D gene: TRBD2; clone size: NA; CDR3 DNA: TGCAGTGCTAGACTAGCGGGATATTACGAGCAGTACTTC; CDR3 protein: CSARLAGYYEQYF
V gene: TRBV5-1; J gene: TRBJ1-4; D gene: TRBD1; clone size: NA; CDR3 DNA: TGCGCCAGCAGCGCCCGGGGGACAGGGACTAATGAAAAACTGTTTTTT; CDR3 protein: CASSARGTGTNEKLFF